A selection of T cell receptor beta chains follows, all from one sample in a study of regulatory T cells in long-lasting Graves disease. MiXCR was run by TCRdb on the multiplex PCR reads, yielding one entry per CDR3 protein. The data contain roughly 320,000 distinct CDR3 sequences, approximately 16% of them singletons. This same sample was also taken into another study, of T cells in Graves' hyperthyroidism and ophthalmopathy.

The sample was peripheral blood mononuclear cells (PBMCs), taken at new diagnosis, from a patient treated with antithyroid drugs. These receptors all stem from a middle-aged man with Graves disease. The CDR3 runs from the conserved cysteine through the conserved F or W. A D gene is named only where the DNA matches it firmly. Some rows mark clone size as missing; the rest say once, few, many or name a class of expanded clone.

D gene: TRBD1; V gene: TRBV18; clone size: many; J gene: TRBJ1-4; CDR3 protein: CASSLTGGRREKLFF; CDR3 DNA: TGTGCCAGCTCACTTACAGGGGGTCGTCGGGAAAAACTGTTTTTT
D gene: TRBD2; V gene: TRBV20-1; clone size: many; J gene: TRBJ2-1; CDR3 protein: CSARGLLAGGTYEQFF; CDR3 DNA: TGCAGTGCTAGAGGACTGCTTGCGGGGGGGACGTATGAGCAGTTCTTC
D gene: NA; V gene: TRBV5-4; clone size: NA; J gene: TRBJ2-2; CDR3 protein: CASSLGQRDGELFF; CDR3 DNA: TGTGCCAGCAGCTTGGGACAGAGGGACGGGGAGCTGTTTTTT
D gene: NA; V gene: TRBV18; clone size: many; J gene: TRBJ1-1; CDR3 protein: CASSPAGIIWNTEAFF; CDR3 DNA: TGTGCCAGCTCACCGGCCGGAATTATTTGGAACACTGAAGCTTTCTTT
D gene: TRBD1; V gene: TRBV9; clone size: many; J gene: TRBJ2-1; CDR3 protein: CASSGRDRTYNEQFF; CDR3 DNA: TGTGCCAGCAGCGGCCGGGACAGGACCTACAATGAGCAGTTCTTC
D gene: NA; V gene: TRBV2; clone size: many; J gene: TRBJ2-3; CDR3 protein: CASPPGETDTQYF; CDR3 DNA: TGTGCCAGCCCCCCAGGGGAGACAGATACGCAGTATTTT
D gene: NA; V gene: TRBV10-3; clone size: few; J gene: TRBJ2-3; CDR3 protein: CAARSPDTQYF; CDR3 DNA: TGTGCCGCCCGATCCCCAGATACGCAGTATTTT
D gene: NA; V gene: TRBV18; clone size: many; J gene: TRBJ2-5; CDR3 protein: CASSPPRMLQGQETQYF; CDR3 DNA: TGTGCCAGCTCACCACCGCGGATGCTCCAAGGCCAAGAGACCCAGTACTTC
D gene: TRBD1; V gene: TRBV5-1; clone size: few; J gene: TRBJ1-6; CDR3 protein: CASSVGGQHFSSPLHF; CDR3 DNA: TGCGCCAGCAGCGTGGGGGGACAGCACTTTTCTTCACCCCTCCACTTT
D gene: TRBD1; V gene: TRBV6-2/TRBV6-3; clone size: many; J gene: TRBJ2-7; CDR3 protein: CATGQGVYEQYF; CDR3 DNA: TGTGCCACCGGACAGGGGGTCTACGAGCAGTACTTC
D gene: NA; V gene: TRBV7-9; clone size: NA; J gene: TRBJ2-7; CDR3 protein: CASSSRTRHEQYF; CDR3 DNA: TGTGCCAGCAGCTCCCGGACTCGCCACGAGCAGTACTTC
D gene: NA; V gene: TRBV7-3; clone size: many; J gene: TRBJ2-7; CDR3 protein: CASSLLGGQSSYEQYF; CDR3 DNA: TGTGCCAGCAGCTTACTCGGGGGCCAGAGCTCCTACGAGCAGTACTTC
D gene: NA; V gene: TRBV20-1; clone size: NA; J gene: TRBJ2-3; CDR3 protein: CSAPAQSSTDTQYF; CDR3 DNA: TGCAGTGCCCCAGCCCAGTCTAGCACAGATACGCAGTATTTT
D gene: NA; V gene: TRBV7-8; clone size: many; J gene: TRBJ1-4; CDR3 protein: CASSPYPREKLFF; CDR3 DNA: TGTGCCAGCAGCCCCTACCCACGTGAAAAACTGTTTTTT
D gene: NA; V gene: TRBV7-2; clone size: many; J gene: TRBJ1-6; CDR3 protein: CASSTDHNSPLHF; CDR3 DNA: TGTGCCAGCAGCACCGACCATAATTCACCCCTCCACTTT
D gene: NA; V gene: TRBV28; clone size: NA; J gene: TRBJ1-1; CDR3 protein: CASQWGPNTEAFF; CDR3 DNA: TGTGCCAGCCAATGGGGGCCGAACACTGAAGCTTTCTTT
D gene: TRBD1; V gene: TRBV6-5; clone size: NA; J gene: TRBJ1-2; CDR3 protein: CASSWPGTAGYTF; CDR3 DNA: TGTGCCAGCAGTTGGCCCGGGACAGCCGGCTACACCTTC
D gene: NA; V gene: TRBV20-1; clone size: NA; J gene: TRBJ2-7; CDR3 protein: CSASGVAYEQYF; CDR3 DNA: TGCAGTGCTAGTGGGGTCGCCTACGAGCAGTACTTC
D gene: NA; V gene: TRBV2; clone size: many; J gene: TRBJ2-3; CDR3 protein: CASSGSSRTDTQYF; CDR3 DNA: TGTGCCAGCAGTGGTAGCAGTCGCACAGATACGCAGTATTTT
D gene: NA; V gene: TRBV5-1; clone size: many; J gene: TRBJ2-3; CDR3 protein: CASSLLQTLRDTQYF; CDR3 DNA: TGCGCCAGCAGCTTGCTACAGACCCTCCGTGATACGCAGTATTTT
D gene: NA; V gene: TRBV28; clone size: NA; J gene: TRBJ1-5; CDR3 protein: CASSGIFRDQPQHF; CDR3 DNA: TGTGCCAGCAGTGGAATTTTCAGGGATCAGCCCCAGCATTTT
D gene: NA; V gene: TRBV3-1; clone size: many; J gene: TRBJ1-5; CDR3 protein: CASSQAAGQPQHF; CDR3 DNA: TGTGCCAGCAGCCAGGCAGCGGGTCAGCCCCAGCATTTT
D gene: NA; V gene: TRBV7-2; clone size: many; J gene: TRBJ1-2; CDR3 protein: CASSLAPGAGYGYTF; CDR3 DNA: TGTGCCAGCAGCTTAGCGCCGGGAGCCGGGTATGGCTACACCTTC
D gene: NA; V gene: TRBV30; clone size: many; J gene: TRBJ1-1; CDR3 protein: CAWRGSGIEAFF; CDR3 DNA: TGTGCCTGGAGAGGGTCGGGGATTGAAGCTTTCTTT
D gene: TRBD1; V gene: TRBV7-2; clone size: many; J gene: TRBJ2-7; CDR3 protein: CASSRDRVMMYEQYF; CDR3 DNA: TGTGCCAGCAGCCGCGACAGGGTTATGATGTACGAGCAGTACTTC
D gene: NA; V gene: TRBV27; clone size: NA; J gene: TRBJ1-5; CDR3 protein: CASSLFGQGFSNQPQHF; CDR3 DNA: TGTGCCAGCAGTTTATTTGGGCAGGGGTTTAGCAATCAGCCCCAGCATTTT
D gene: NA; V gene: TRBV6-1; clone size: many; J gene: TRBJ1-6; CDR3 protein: CASSLNLGSNSPLHF; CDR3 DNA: TGTGCCAGCAGCCTTAATCTGGGGAGTAATTCACCCCTCCACTTT
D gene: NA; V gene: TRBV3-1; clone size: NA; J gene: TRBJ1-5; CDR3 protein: CASSQMNNQPQHF; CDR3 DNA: TGTGCCAGCAGCCAAATGAACAATCAGCCCCAGCATTTT
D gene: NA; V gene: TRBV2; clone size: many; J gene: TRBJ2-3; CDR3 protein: CASWGNTDTQYF; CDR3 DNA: TGTGCCAGCTGGGGCAACACAGATACGCAGTATTTT
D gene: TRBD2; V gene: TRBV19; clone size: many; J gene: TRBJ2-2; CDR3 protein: CASSGQRGTTGELFF; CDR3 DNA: TGTGCCAGTAGTGGCCAGCGGGGAACGACCGGGGAGCTGTTTTTT
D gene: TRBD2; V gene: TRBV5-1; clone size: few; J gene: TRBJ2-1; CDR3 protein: CASSLAGGSVLYNEQFF; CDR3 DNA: TGCGCCAGCAGCTTGGCCGGGGGGAGTGTTCTCTACAATGAGCAGTTCTTC
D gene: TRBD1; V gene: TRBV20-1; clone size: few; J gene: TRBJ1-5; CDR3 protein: CSPEPRTGVGQPQHF; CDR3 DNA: TGCAGTCCGGAACCTCGGACAGGGGTGGGTCAGCCCCAGCATTTT
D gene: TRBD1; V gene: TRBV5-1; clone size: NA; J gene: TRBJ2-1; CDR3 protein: CASSPRQGGGNEQFF; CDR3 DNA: TGCGCCAGCAGCCCAAGACAGGGGGGAGGCAATGAGCAGTTCTTC
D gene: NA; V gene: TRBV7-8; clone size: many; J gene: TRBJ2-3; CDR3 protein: CASSAQGQSDTQYF; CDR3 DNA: TGTGCCAGCAGCGCACAGGGACAATCAGATACGCAGTATTTT
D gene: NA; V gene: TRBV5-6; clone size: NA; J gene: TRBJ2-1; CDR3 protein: CASSLGGGLHNEQFF; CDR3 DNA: TGTGCCAGCAGCTTGGGCGGGGGCCTCCACAATGAGCAGTTCTTC
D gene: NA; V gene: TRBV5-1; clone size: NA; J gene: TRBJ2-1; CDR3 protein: CASRKQGAGRGDNNEQFF; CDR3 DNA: TGCGCCAGCAGGAAACAGGGGGCCGGGCGGGGGGATAACAATGAGCAGTTCTTC
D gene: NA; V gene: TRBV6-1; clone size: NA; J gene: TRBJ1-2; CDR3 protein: CASSMWGANYGYTF; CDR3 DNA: TGTGCCAGCAGTATGTGGGGGGCGAACTATGGCTACACCTTC
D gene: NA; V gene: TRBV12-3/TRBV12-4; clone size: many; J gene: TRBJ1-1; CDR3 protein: CASTLMGGASTEAFF; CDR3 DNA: TGTGCCAGCACCCTCATGGGGGGCGCGAGCACTGAAGCTTTCTTT
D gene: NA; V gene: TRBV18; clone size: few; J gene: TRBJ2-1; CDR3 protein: CASSPGGYSYNEQFF; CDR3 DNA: TGTGCCAGCTCACCAGGTGGTTACTCCTACAATGAGCAGTTCTTC
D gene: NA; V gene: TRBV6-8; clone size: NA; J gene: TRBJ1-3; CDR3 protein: CASSELNLGNGNTIYF; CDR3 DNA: TGTGCCAGCAGTGAACTTAATTTGGGAAACGGAAACACCATATATTTT
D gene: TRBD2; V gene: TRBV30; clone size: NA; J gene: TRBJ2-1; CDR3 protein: CAWRLRAGTAGTSGGGGYNEQFF; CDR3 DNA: TGTGCCTGGAGATTACGGGCGGGGACAGCCGGGACTAGCGGGGGTGGAGGCTACAATGAGCAGTTCTTC
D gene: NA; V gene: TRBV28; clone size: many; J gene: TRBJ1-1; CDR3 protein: CASSRRRVVVDTEAFF; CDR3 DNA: TGTGCCAGCAGCCGAAGGCGGGTTGTGGTGGACACTGAAGCTTTCTTT
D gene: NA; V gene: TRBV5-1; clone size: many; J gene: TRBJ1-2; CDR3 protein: CASRTGTLTNYGYTF; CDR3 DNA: TGCGCCAGCAGAACCGGGACACTTACTAACTATGGCTACACCTTC
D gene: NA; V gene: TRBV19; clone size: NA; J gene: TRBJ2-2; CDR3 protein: CAGQGGDTGELFF; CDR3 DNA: TGTGCCGGGCAGGGGGGTGACACCGGGGAGCTGTTTTTT
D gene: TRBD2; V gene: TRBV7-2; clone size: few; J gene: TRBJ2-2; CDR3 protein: CASSVRAWTSGVTGELFF; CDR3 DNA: TGTGCCAGCAGCGTAAGGGCTTGGACTAGCGGGGTCACCGGGGAGCTGTTTTTT
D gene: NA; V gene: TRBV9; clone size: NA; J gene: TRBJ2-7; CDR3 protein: CASSVGLTGSFYEQYF; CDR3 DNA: TGTGCCAGCAGCGTAGGTTTGACAGGCTCCTTTTACGAGCAGTACTTC
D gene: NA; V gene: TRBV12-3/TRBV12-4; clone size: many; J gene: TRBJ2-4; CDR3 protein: CASSTHYLAKNIQYF; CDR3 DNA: TGTGCCAGCAGTACGCACTACCTAGCCAAAAACATTCAGTACTTC
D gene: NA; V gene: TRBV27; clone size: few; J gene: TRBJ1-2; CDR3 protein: CASSLKAGNYGYTF; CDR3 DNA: TGTGCCAGCAGTTTAAAGGCAGGCAACTATGGCTACACCTTC
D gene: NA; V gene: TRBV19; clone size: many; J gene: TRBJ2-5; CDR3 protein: CASSPSRERETQYF; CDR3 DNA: TGTGCCAGTAGTCCGTCCAGGGAACGAGAGACCCAGTACTTC
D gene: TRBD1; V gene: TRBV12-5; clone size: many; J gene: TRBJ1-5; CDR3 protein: CASGLVGTGNQPQHF; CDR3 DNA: TGTGCTAGTGGTTTGGTTGGGACAGGGAATCAGCCCCAGCATTTT
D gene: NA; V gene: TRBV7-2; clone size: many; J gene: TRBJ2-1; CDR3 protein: CASSGQARDFWNEQFF; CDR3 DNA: TGTGCCAGCAGCGGACAGGCCAGGGACTTCTGGAATGAGCAGTTCTTC
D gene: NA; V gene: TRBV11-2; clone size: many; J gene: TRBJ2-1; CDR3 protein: CASKPMKDSNEQFF; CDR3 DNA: TGTGCCAGCAAACCAATGAAGGATAGCAATGAGCAGTTCTTC
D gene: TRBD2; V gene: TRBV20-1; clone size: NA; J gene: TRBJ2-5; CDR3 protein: CSARLAFRQETQYF; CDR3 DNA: TGCAGTGCCAGACTAGCGTTTCGACAAGAGACCCAGTACTTC
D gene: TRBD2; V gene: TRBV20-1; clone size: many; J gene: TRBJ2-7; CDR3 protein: CSARASGTPYEQYF; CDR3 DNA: TGCAGTGCTAGGGCTAGCGGAACACCCTACGAGCAGTACTTC
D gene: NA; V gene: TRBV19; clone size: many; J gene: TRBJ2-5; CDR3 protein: CASRQAGETQYF; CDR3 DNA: TGTGCCAGTAGGCAGGCTGGAGAGACCCAGTACTTC